This entry lists 31 T cell receptor beta chains sequenced from one sample in a study of shared clonotypes between healthy human individuals. Sequenced by immunoSEQ multiplex PCR; TCRdb stores in-frame clones only, minus some. In the table there are 190,000 or so clones, around 63% of which are singletons. Sequencing used memory CD4+ T cells sorted from blood. Specified subset: CD45RA-negative fraction. The receptor source for this set is a man aged 25-45 years in good health.

CDR3 bases: TGTGCCAGCAGCTTAGATGTCGGGGCCCAGCCCCAGCATTTT. Translation gives CASSLDVGAQPQHF. The chain links TRBV7-2 to TRBJ1-5; D perhaps matches TRBD1 (5 bases). This CDR3 region has 14 residues. Deletions cut 1 base from V and 7 bases from J, with 11 bases between. Germline values: CDR1 SGHTA, CDR2 FQGNSA.

Of note for this clone: Other DNA sequences in this specimen translate into the identical CDR3. The rearrangement links TRBV5-1 to TRBJ2-7, with D tentatively TRBD2 (5 bases). Germline-derived CDR1 and CDR2 are SGHRS and YFSETQ. V was pared by 0 bases and J by 0 bases, with 7 bases between. This CDR3 spans 14 amino acids. CDR3 amino acids: CASSLERSSYEQYF. CDR3 in DNA: TGCGCCAGCAGCTTGGAGCGGAGCTCCTACGAGCAGTACTTC.

This clone was seen ten or more times. The chain uses TRBV7-2 and TRBJ2-1; tentatively, D is TRBD2 (5 bases). The CDR3 contains 12 residues. CDR1 and CDR2 from the germline V gene are SGHTA and FQGNSA. The V gene lost 6 bases and the J gene lost 13 bases, with 16 bases spanning the gap. DNA for the CDR3: TGTGCCAGCAGTCATCAACTAGGGAACCAGTTCTTC. Amino acids: CASSHQLGNQFF.

The rearrangement links TRBV14 to TRBJ1-2; D is perhaps TRBD1 (6 bases). This CDR3 spans 17 amino acids. Germline V lookup: CDR1 SGHDN, CDR2 FVKESK. V shed 0 bases and J shed 5 bases, with 19 bases lying between them. CDR3 DNA: TGTGCCAGCAGCCAAGATCGGGATGAAGGGGGGAGATATGGCTACACCTTC. This translates into CASSQDRDEGGRYGYTF.

This clone was counted only a few times. The genes are TRBV9 and TRBJ2-1; perhaps TRBD2 as D (5 bases). Trimming left V 5 bases short and J 7 bases short, with 7 bases between. The CDR3 is 11 residues long. Germline values: CDR1 SGDLS, CDR2 YYNGEE. The CDR3 spells CASSRGNEQFF. The CDR3 DNA is TGTGCCAGCAGTCGAGGGAATGAGCAGTTCTTC. Filled out from reference TRBV9 and TRBJ2-1, the complete variable domain reads DSGVTQTPKHLITATGQRVTLRCSPRSGDLSVYWYQQSLDQGLQFLIQYYNGEERAKGNILERFSAQQFPDLHSELNLSSLELGDSALYFCASSRGNEQFFGPGTRLTVL.

The CDR3 nucleotides read TGTGCCAGCTCACCATCGACCGGGAGAGCCTACGAGCAGTACTTC. Protein: CASSPSTGRAYEQYF. J is TRBJ2-7 and V is TRBV18; maybe TRBD2 (6 bases). V was shortened by 2 bases and J by 2 bases, with 13 bases between the two germline ends. Germline V gives CDR1 KGHSH, CDR2 LQKENI. There are 15 residues in the CDR3.

This clone has only one observation. The chain carries TRBV7-9 and TRBJ2-3; the D is unclear. Trimming shortened V by 1 base and J by 4 bases, and 15 bases separated the two germline ends. Germline values: CDR1 SEHNR, CDR2 FQNEAQ (reference sequence). The CDR3 is made up of 16 amino acids. CDR3 sequence reads: CASSLGPGKSADTQYF. As DNA, the CDR3 is TGTGCCAGCAGCTTAGGGCCTGGGAAGTCCGCAGATACGCAGTATTTT. Full variable domain (rest looked up from reference TRBV7-9 and TRBJ2-3): DTGVSQNPRHKITKRGQNVTFRCDPISEHNRLYWYRQTLGQGPEFLTYFQNEAQLEKSRLLSDRFSAERPKGSFSTLEIQRTEQGDSAMYLCASSLGPGKSADTQYFGPGTRLTVL.

A remark on this clone: A much larger clone is a single base away; this may be a read error. The J gene is TRBJ2-7, the V gene TRBV14; no reliable D call. The CDR3 length is 15 residues. Germline loops: CDR1 SGHDN, CDR2 FVKESK. With 4 bases removed from V and 0 bases from J, the gap between germline ends came to 13 bases. CDR3 residues: CASSPQWANSYEQYF. CDR3 in DNA: TGTGCCAGCAGCCCCCAATGGGCGAACTCCTACGAGCAGTACTTC.

V gene TRBV5-5 combines with J gene TRBJ2-1; no clear D. Germline-derived CDR1 and CDR2 are SGHKS and YYEKEE (reference sequence). The CDR3 runs 13 residues. V lost 1 base and J lost 4, with 6 bases in between. DNA of the CDR3: TGTGCCAGCAGCTTGTCGATGTACAATGAGCAGTTCTTC. It is translated as CASSLSMYNEQFF.

On this clone itself: A far larger clone is only one base removed, so a read error is likely. Other DNA sequences of this sample code for an identical CDR3. This chain links TRBV7-6 with TRBJ2-7; possibly TRBD2 for D (5 bases). Germline CDR1 is SGHVS and CDR2 is FNYEAQ. Trimming took off 1 base at V and 4 bases at J, with 8 bases between the two ends. The CDR3 is made up of 13 amino acids. The CDR3 reads CASSLEAEYEQYF. DNA for the CDR3: TGTGCCAGCAGCTTAGAAGCGGAGTACGAGCAGTACTTC.

This chain links TRBV28 with TRBJ1-2, with 8 bases identical to TRBD1. This CDR3 is built from 14 residues. J lost 4 bases, V lost 5 bases, and 6 bases had no gene match. CDR1 MDHEN and CDR2 SYDVKM come from the germline V gene. In DNA, the CDR3 is TGTGCCAGCAGTCGACGGACAGGGAGCTATGGCTACACCTTC. This encodes CASSRRTGSYGYTF.

The chain recombines TRBV2 with TRBJ1-2, with unresolved D. The germline CDR1 and CDR2 sequences are SNHLY and FYNNEI. This CDR3 is built from 13 residues. Trimming shortened V by 4 bases and J by 6 bases, and 12 bases separated the two germline ends. CDR3 coding DNA: TGTGCCAGCAGTGGTAACCTAGAAGATGGCTACACCTTC. Its protein is CASSGNLEDGYTF.

This chain connects TRBV4-2 to TRBJ2-7, with 7 bases aligning to TRBD2. Germline V lookup: CDR1 LGHNA, CDR2 YNFKEQ. Trimming took 5 bases from V and 3 from J; bases not matched to a gene: 13. The CDR3 is 16 residues long. The CDR3 DNA reads as TGTGCCAGCAGCTTGCAAGTGGCGGGAGTAGGCTACGAGCAGTACTTC. Its translation is CASSLQVAGVGYEQYF.

The table lists this clone with a few counts. The gene calls are TRBV7-3 and TRBJ2-7; D gene uncertain. V was pared by 5 bases and J by 4 bases, with 12 bases between. This CDR3 comprises 13 residues. Germline CDR1 SGHTA, CDR2 FQGTGA. CDR3 coding DNA: TGTGCCAGCAGCCAAGGAGCGACATACGAGCAGTACTTC. Translated, it gives CASSQGATYEQYF.

The chain is built from TRBV6-5 and TRBJ2-1, with no clear D. V shed 4 bases and J shed 4 bases, with 17 bases lying between them. CDR1 and CDR2 (germline): MNHEY, SVGAGI. This CDR3 contains 16 residues. The CDR3 loop is CASSFAATDLYNEQFF. The CDR3 DNA reads TGTGCCAGCAGTTTTGCGGCGACCGACCTTTACAATGAGCAGTTCTTC.

This clone was seen a few times. J is TRBJ1-4 and V is TRBV27, with TRBD1 matching over 7 bases. Losses at the gene ends were 6 bases for V and 6 bases for J; bases not matched to a gene: 10. This CDR3 contains 15 residues. The germline V gene has CDR1 MNHEY and CDR2 SMNVEV (reference sequence). DNA of the CDR3: TGTGCCAGCAGCCCAACCGCGGGACAGCATGAAAAACTGTTTTTT. Translation gives CASSPTAGQHEKLFF.

This clone was picked up one time. The V call is TRBV10-1, the J call TRBJ2-1; 14 nucleotides agree with TRBD2. The germline V gene has CDR1 WNHNN and CDR2 SYGVQD (reference sequence). CDR3 size: 19 residues. The J segment lost 4 bases and the V segment lost 4 bases, leaving 12 bases of the junction unmatched. The CDR3: CASSGILGTSGSPYNEQFF. The DNA of the CDR3 is TGCGCCAGCAGTGGGATACTTGGGACTAGCGGGAGCCCATACAATGAGCAGTTCTTC.

The chain links TRBV28 to TRBJ2-7; 11 bases are a match to TRBD2. Germline V lookup: CDR1 MDHEN, CDR2 SYDVKM. The J segment lost 7 bases and the V segment lost 6 bases, leaving 20 bases of the junction unmatched. The CDR3 has 18 amino acids. CDR3 in DNA: TGTGCCAGCAGCATTAGCGGGGGGGGATTAGCGGGAGTAGAGGAGCAGTACTTC. It specifies CASSISGGGLAGVEEQYF.

This clone was found a few times. The V gene is TRBV30, the J gene TRBJ1-1; D not resolved. The V gene lost 2 bases and the J gene lost 1 base, with 8 bases spanning the gap. CDR1 and CDR2 from the germline V gene are GTSNPN and SVGIG (reference sequence). This CDR3 is built from 13 residues. The CDR3 protein is CAWSWVRNTEAFF. The CDR3, as DNA: TGTGCCTGGAGTTGGGTCCGGAACACTGAAGCTTTCTTT.

The chain employs TRBV5-4 and TRBJ2-7, with TRBD2 matching 7 bases. The CDR3 contains 15 residues. V shed 4 bases, J shed 0 bases, and the junction held 7 bases outside the gene matches. Germline assignment: CDR1 SGHNT and CDR2 YYREEE (reference sequence). The CDR3, as DNA: TGTGCCAGCAGCCCATCTAGCGGAGGCTCCTACGAGCAGTACTTC. Translated: CASSPSSGGSYEQYF.

The J gene is TRBJ2-2, the V gene TRBV7-6; 7 bases are shared with TRBD1. The germline CDR1 and CDR2 sequences are SGHVS and FNYEAQ. The CDR3 sequence is 15 residues long. V was pared by 5 bases and J by 2 bases, with 5 bases of the junction left unmatched. CDR3: CASSRDRVNTGELFF. As DNA, the CDR3 is TGTGCCAGCAGCCGTGACAGGGTCAACACCGGGGAGCTGTTTTTT.

The genes are TRBV6-1 and TRBJ1-4, with a weak D call TRBD1 (6 bases). The germline V gene encodes CDR1 MNHNS and CDR2 SASEGT. Trimming pared 1 base from V and 8 bases from J, leaving 23 bases between. The CDR3 has 18 amino acids. CDR3 DNA: TGTGCCAGCAGTGAAGGACAGGTCACTATACTGCCGGGGGAAAAACTGTTTTTT. It encodes CASSEGQVTILPGEKLFF.

The chain couples TRBV5-1 to TRBJ2-1; TRBD2 is a possible D gene (5 bases). CDR1 is SGHRS and CDR2 is YFSETQ in the germline V gene. The V gene lost 5 bases and the J gene lost 15 bases, with 18 bases spanning the gap. The CDR3 totals 12 residues. In DNA, the CDR3 is TGCGCCAGCAGAATTGGGCCAGCGGAGACGTTCTTC. Translating gives CASRIGPAETFF.

The CDR3 loop is CASSAPPNTIYF. CDR3 bases: TGTGCCAGCAGTGCCCCGCCAAACACCATATATTTT. This chain uses TRBV25-1 with TRBJ1-3, with D uncertain. V lost 4 bases to trimming and J lost 6 bases, with 7 bases between them. This CDR3 is 12 amino acids long. The germline V gene has CDR1 MGHDK and CDR2 SYGVNS.

J is TRBJ2-3 and V is TRBV5-1; 10 nucleotides align to TRBD2. The V and J ends lost 4 bases and 0 bases, in that order; junction bases with no gene match: 5. The CDR3 length is 16 residues. Germline V gives CDR1 SGHRS, CDR2 YFSETQ. This CDR3 is CASSLGLATSTDTQYF. DNA of the CDR3: TGCGCCAGCAGCCTGGGACTAGCGACAAGCACAGATACGCAGTATTTT. Looking up the rest from reference TRBV5-1 and TRBJ2-3 gives the full variable domain: KAGVTQTPRYLIKTRGQQVTLSCSPISGHRSVSWYQQTPGQGLQFLFEYFSETQRNKGNFPGRFSGRQFSNSRSEMNVSTLELGDSALYLCASSLGLATSTDTQYFGPGTRLTVL.

V is TRBV6-1 and J is TRBJ2-5, with 11 bases identical to TRBD2. Per the germline V gene, CDR1 is MNHNS and CDR2 is SASEGT. The trim removed 1 base at V and 1 base at J, leaving 2 bases unmatched. This CDR3 spans 16 amino acids. The CDR3 region is CASSEGLAGFQETQYF. DNA of the CDR3: TGTGCCAGCAGTGAAGGACTAGCGGGGTTCCAAGAGACCCAGTACTTC.

The V and J genes are TRBV6-1 and TRBJ1-5, with D tentatively TRBD1 (6 bases). The CDR3 consists of 15 residues. The germline V and J ends were trimmed by 2 bases and 3 bases, with 11 bases remaining between them. Germline CDR1 is MNHNS and CDR2 is SASEGT. CDR3 sequence: CASSEFGQPNQPQHF. CDR3 DNA: TGTGCCAGCAGTGAATTCGGACAGCCCAATCAGCCCCAGCATTTT.

This rearrangement joins TRBV19 to TRBJ2-6; 7 nucleotides match TRBD1. CDR1 is LNHDA and CDR2 is SQIVND in the germline V gene (reference sequence). This CDR3 comprises 18 residues. J lost 2 bases, V lost 3 bases, and 10 bases had no gene match. CDR3 loop: CASSMEGGVFAGANVLTF. The DNA of the CDR3 is TGTGCCAGTAGTATGGAAGGGGGCGTTTTCGCTGGGGCCAACGTCCTGACTTTC. Full variable domain (rest looked up from reference TRBV19 and TRBJ2-6): DGGITQSPKYLFRKEGQNVTLSCEQNLNHDAMYWYRQDPGQGLRLIYYSQIVNDFQKGDIAEGYSVSREKKESFPLTVTSAQKNPTAFYLCASSMEGGVFAGANVLTFGAGSRLTVL.

The J gene is TRBJ2-1, the V gene TRBV5-8; D may be TRBD2 (5 bases). Germline V gene lookup returns CDR1 SGHTS and CDR2 YDEGEE. Trimming took 2 bases from V and 4 from J, leaving 13 bases between them. There are 15 residues in the CDR3. CDR3 protein: CASSLGLGPYNEQFF. The CDR3 nucleotides are TGTGCCAGCAGCTTAGGACTTGGCCCATACAATGAGCAGTTCTTC.

The chain uses TRBV6-9 and TRBJ2-6, with unresolved D. The V end lost 5 bases, the J end lost 1 base, and 6 bases lay between the germline ends. CDR1 MNHGY and CDR2 SVAAGI come from the germline V gene. The CDR3 spans 14 residues. In DNA, the CDR3 is TGTGCCAGCAGTCATACGTCTGGGGCCAACGTCCTGACTTTC. This codes for CASSHTSGANVLTF.

This clone occurred many times. The chain links TRBV28 to TRBJ1-1; 7 positions match TRBD1. J was trimmed by 3 bases and V by 2 bases; bases with no gene match: 3. The CDR3 extends over 14 amino acids. The germline CDR1 and CDR2 sequences are MDHEN and SYDVKM. The CDR3 loop reads CASSLPGTDTEAFF. The CDR3 coding sequence is TGTGCCAGCAGTTTACCCGGGACAGACACTGAAGCTTTCTTT. Using reference TRBV28 and TRBJ1-1 for the parts outside the CDR3, the full variable domain is DVKVTQSSRYLVKRTGEKVFLECVQDMDHENMFWYRQDPGLGLRLIYFSYDVKMKEKGDIPEGYSVSREKKERFSLILESASTNQTSMYLCASSLPGTDTEAFFGQGTRLTVV.